The 18 T cell receptor beta chains reported below all come from one sample, sequenced in a study of OX40 agonist ivuxolimab in advanced cancers. Sequencing was performed with immunoSEQ multiplex PCR; in TCRdb, only in-frame clones are kept and a portion is missing. The sample yields some 68,000 clones, about 80% seen once. The specimen was CD4+ or CD8+ T cells sorted from blood, collected in a trial of the OX40 agonist ivuxolimab. The receptor set was obtained from an adult with an advanced solid tumor such as melanoma, head and neck, liver or kidney cancer.

This chain joins TRBV6-6 and TRBJ2-1; 8 bases map to TRBD2. In germline, CDR1 is MNHNY, CDR2 SVGAGI (reference sequence). The V and J ends lost 6 bases and 2 bases, in that order; junction bases with no gene match: 6. The CDR3 is 15 residues long. The chain's CDR3 is CASRAGLDAYNEQFF. CDR3 sequence (DNA): TGTGCCAGCAGGGCGGGACTAGACGCCTACAATGAGCAGTTCTTC.

The gene calls are TRBV10-3 and TRBJ2-3; 11 nucleotides agree with TRBD2. The CDR3 runs 18 residues. V lost 3 bases and J lost 0; bases outside the gene matches: 8. Germline values: CDR1 ENHRY, CDR2 SYGVKD. The CDR3 loop reads CAISDGTSGGPSTDTQYF. In DNA form, the CDR3 reads TGTGCCATCAGTGACGGTACTAGCGGGGGACCTAGCACAGATACGCAGTATTTT.

This clone has a handful of counts. The chain carries TRBV27 and TRBJ1-3; tentative D call: TRBD1 (5 bases). This CDR3 spans 14 amino acids. V was pared by 3 bases and J by 4 bases, with 10 bases between. The germline V gene has CDR1 MNHEY and CDR2 SMNVEV (reference sequence). In DNA form, the CDR3 reads TGTGCCAGCAGTTTTTCAGGGAACGGAAACACCATATATTTT. It is translated as CASSFSGNGNTIYF.

The chain links TRBV14 to TRBJ2-1; 15 bases agree with TRBD2. The CDR3 length is 18 residues. Germline assignment: CDR1 SGHDN and CDR2 FVKESK. The V segment lost 1 base and the J segment 8 bases; nucleotides outside the gene matches: 9. In DNA, the CDR3 is TGTGCCAGCAGCCAAGGCATTCCGGGACTAGCGGGGGGAGATGAGCAGTTCTTC. It translates to CASSQGIPGLAGGDEQFF.

This clone was detected only once. The genes are TRBV28 and TRBJ1-1; maybe TRBD1 (6 bases). CDR1 is MDHEN and CDR2 is SYDVKM in the germline V gene. The CDR3 has 19 residues. Trimming shortened V by 3 bases and J by 0 bases, and 23 bases separated the two germline ends. The CDR3 loop reads CASSFITRGGMGMNTEAFF. CDR3 sequence (DNA): TGTGCCAGCAGTTTTATTACGCGAGGGGGAATGGGTATGAACACTGAAGCTTTCTTT.

The J gene is TRBJ1-1, the V gene TRBV11-2, with 7 bases aligning to TRBD1. The CDR3 extends over 14 amino acids. Unmatched junction bases numbered 13, after V lost 4 bases and J lost 11 bases. CDR1 SGHAT and CDR2 FQNNGV come from the germline V gene. CDR3 loop: CASSSLRQPGQAFF. The CDR3 DNA follows: TGTGCCAGCAGCTCCCTCCGACAGCCGGGACAGGCTTTCTTT.

The chain recombines TRBV7-2 with TRBJ2-1; possible D gene TRBD1, 5 bases. This CDR3 region has 15 residues. V lost 5 bases and J lost 0, with 11 bases in between. Germline-derived CDR1 and CDR2 are SGHTA and FQGNSA. The CDR3: CASSPRQSSYNEQFF. The CDR3 region has the DNA TGTGCCAGCAGCCCAAGACAGTCCTCCTACAATGAGCAGTTCTTC. Full variable domain (outside the CDR3, taken from reference TRBV7-2 and TRBJ2-1): GAGVSQSPSNKVTEKGKDVELRCDPISGHTALYWYRQSLGQGLEFLIYFQGNSAPDKSGLPSDRFSAERTGGSVSTLTIQRTQQEDSAVYLCASSPRQSSYNEQFFGPGTRLTVL.

In its sample, this clone was seen a few times. The chain has TRBV7-9 and TRBJ2-5, with 10 bases fitting TRBD2. Germline V gene data show CDR1 as SEHNR and CDR2 as FQNEAQ (reference sequence). The V gene end was trimmed by 1 base and the J gene end by 1 base; junction bases not matched to a gene: 6. The CDR3 is 17 amino acids. The CDR3 is CASSLGGLAGAQETQYF. In DNA form, the CDR3 reads TGTGCCAGCAGCTTAGGAGGTCTAGCGGGGGCCCAAGAGACCCAGTACTTC.

The chain uses TRBV28 and TRBJ2-1, with TRBD2 identical over 9 bases. This CDR3 spans 17 amino acids. The germline V gene encodes CDR1 MDHEN and CDR2 SYDVKM. Trimming at V came to 9 bases and at J to 8 bases, leaving 20 bases not matched to a gene. DNA of the CDR3: TGTGCCAGTATCGGGGCTAGCGGGGTGAGGGGTGGTTATGAGCAGTTCTTC. This encodes CASIGASGVRGGYEQFF.

This chain joins TRBV29-1 and TRBJ1-2; maybe TRBD1 (6 bases). There are 12 residues in the CDR3. In germline, CDR1 is SQVTM, CDR2 ANQGSEA. V was trimmed by 4 bases and J by 3 bases, leaving 9 bases between them. The CDR3 coding sequence is TGCAGCGTTGTCAGGGGAGACTATGGCTACACCTTC. It translates to CSVVRGDYGYTF.

The chain couples TRBV29-1 to TRBJ2-3; D is ambiguous. Germline V gene sequence: CDR1 SQVTM, CDR2 ANQGSEA. Trimming removed 4 bases at V and 0 bases at J, with 11 bases between. The CDR3 has 14 amino acids. As DNA, the CDR3 is TGCAGCGTTGTTCGGTCGACGAGCACAGATACGCAGTATTTT. Encoded protein: CSVVRSTSTDTQYF.

This clone was detected only a few times. This chain connects TRBV11-2 to TRBJ1-5; possible D gene TRBD1, 6 bases. V shed 5 bases and J shed 3 bases, with 11 bases lying between them. The CDR3 is made up of 14 amino acids. Per the germline V gene, CDR1 is SGHAT and CDR2 is FQNNGV. The CDR3 reads CASSPGQINQPQHF. DNA of the CDR3: TGTGCCAGCAGCCCGGGACAAATCAATCAGCCCCAGCATTTT.

The rearrangement joins TRBV28 to TRBJ1-1, with D tentatively TRBD1 (5 bases). This CDR3 has 14 residues. The V gene lost 4 bases and the J gene lost 5 bases, with 14 bases spanning the gap. The germline V gene has CDR1 MDHEN and CDR2 SYDVKM. The CDR3 here is CASSWQGKGTEAFF. The CDR3, as DNA: TGTGCCAGCAGTTGGCAGGGTAAGGGTACTGAAGCTTTCTTT.

The chain combines TRBV19 with TRBJ1-6; tentatively, D is TRBD1 (6 bases). Per germline, CDR1 LNHDA and CDR2 SQIVND (reference sequence). The CDR3 extends over 14 amino acids. Trimming removed 3 bases at V and 7 bases at J, with 10 bases between. CDR3 nucleotides: TGTGCCAGTAGTATCGGGACAAAGAATTCACCCCTCCACTTT. This codes for CASSIGTKNSPLHF.

This clone was picked up a small number of times. V is TRBV14 and J is TRBJ2-7; the match to TRBD2 covers 7 bases. The CDR3 contains 14 residues. Germline CDR1 reads SGHDN; CDR2 reads FVKESK. The V and J ends lost 4 bases and 0 bases, in that order; junction bases with no gene match: 3. The CDR3: CASSPGRGSYEQYF. In nucleotides, the CDR3 is TGTGCCAGCAGCCCAGGGAGGGGCTCCTACGAGCAGTACTTC.

The chain is built from TRBV18 and TRBJ2-5; 7 positions agree with TRBD1. Trimming took 8 bases from V and 5 from J; bases not matched to a gene: 8. The CDR3 loop spans 13 amino acids. In germline, CDR1 is KGHSH, CDR2 LQKENI. CDR3 DNA: TGTGCCAGCCTACAGGGGCTCGGGGAGACCCAGTACTTC. Its translation: CASLQGLGETQYF.

The chain recombines TRBV11-3 with TRBJ2-5; D may be TRBD2 (5 bases). This CDR3 has 12 amino acids. The germline gives CDR1 SGHNT, CDR2 YENEEA. With 5 bases removed from V and 5 bases from J, the gap between germline ends came to 9 bases. CDR3 sequence (DNA): TGTGCCAGCAGCCGGGATGACGAGACCCAGTACTTC. Translated: CASSRDDETQYF.

In DNA, the CDR3 is TGCGCCAGCAGCTTGGGAAAAGGTGGGGCCGGGGAGCTGTTTTTT. It is translated as CASSLGKGGAGELFF. The V and J genes are TRBV5-1 and TRBJ2-2; D is unclear. Germline CDR1 SGHRS, CDR2 YFSETQ. CDR3 size: 15 residues. The V end was cut by 0 bases, the J end by 6 bases, with 12 bases between.